The 31 T cell receptor beta chains reported below all come from one sample, sequenced in a study of T cell clonotyping in hematopoietic cell transplantation. Generated by immunoSEQ multiplex PCR, the TCRdb table keeps only in-frame clones and is missing some. The profile covers 15,000 to 20,000 clones, with around 85% appearing a single time and around 3.9% taken by the ten largest. This sample comprised PBMCs, obtained 100 days after allogeneic stem cell transplant. Every receptor here comes from a male patient aged 60 to 75 who had an allogeneic stem cell transplant from a related donor, so the T cells may come from the graft donor. Some clones in this sample may be carry-over from other donors' samples.

V and J are TRBV19 and TRBJ1-1; 7 nucleotides agree with TRBD1. CDR3 size: 13 residues. V lost 5 bases, J lost 6 bases, and 6 bases stayed unmatched. Germline CDR1 LNHDA, CDR2 SQIVND (reference sequence). The CDR3 DNA sequence: TGTGCCAGTAGTCCTAGACAGGGCCCTGAAGCTTTCTTT. Amino acids: CASSPRQGPEAFF.

The genes are TRBV2 and TRBJ1-5; no clear D. V dropped 3 bases and J dropped 5 bases, with 17 bases sitting between them. The CDR3 contains 16 residues. Germline-derived CDR1 and CDR2 are SNHLY and FYNNEI. Here the CDR3 DNA reads TGTGCCAGCAGTGAGGGAGTAATTGGCCCTTATCAGCCCCAGCATTTT. This gives the protein CASSEGVIGPYQPQHF.

The V call is TRBV5-4, the J call TRBJ1-2; D not resolved. The CDR3 covers 12 residues. Germline lookup yields CDR1 SGHNT and CDR2 YYREEE (reference sequence). V gave up 4 bases and J gave up 8 bases, with 12 bases separating them. The CDR3 bases are TGTGCCAGCAGCCTCGGATCGACCGGCTACACCTTC. Its translation is CASSLGSTGYTF.

This chain joins TRBV19 and TRBJ2-7; D is unresolved. Per the germline V gene, CDR1 is LNHDA and CDR2 is SQIVND (reference sequence). V lost 2 bases to trimming and J lost 3 bases, with 11 bases between them. The CDR3 runs 14 residues. This chain's CDR3 is CASSINDRYYEQYF. In DNA, the CDR3 is TGTGCCAGTAGTATAAACGACCGTTACTACGAGCAGTACTTC.

J is TRBJ2-7 and V is TRBV6-1, with D tentatively TRBD1 or TRBD2 (6 bases each). Germline-derived CDR1 and CDR2 are MNHNS and SASEGT. V shed 6 bases and J shed 3 bases, with 12 bases lying between them. The length of the CDR3 is 13 residues. CDR3 sequence: CASREGGFYEQYF. CDR3 nucleotide sequence: TGTGCCAGCAGAGAGGGGGGTTTCTACGAGCAGTACTTC.

This chain uses TRBV14 with TRBJ2-6; D unclear. Deletions cut 4 bases from V and 0 bases from J, with 7 bases between. This CDR3 has 15 residues. CDR1 SGHDN and CDR2 FVKESK come from the germline V gene. CDR3: CASSPRISGANVLTF. The CDR3 DNA follows: TGTGCCAGCAGCCCCCGGATCTCTGGGGCCAACGTCCTGACTTTC.

The genes are TRBV19 and TRBJ2-2, with D perhaps matching TRBD1 (6 bases). V shed 2 bases and J shed 0 bases, with 10 bases lying between them. This CDR3 is 16 amino acids long. Germline V gives CDR1 LNHDA, CDR2 SQIVND (reference sequence). The CDR3 here is CASSIRQGTNTGELFF. CDR3 bases: TGTGCCAGTAGTATAAGGCAGGGGACGAACACCGGGGAGCTGTTTTTT.

The chain carries TRBV28 and TRBJ2-7; D might be TRBD1 (5 bases). Trimming took off 7 bases at V and 5 bases at J, with 18 bases between the two ends. The CDR3 spans 14 residues. Germline CDR1 MDHEN, CDR2 SYDVKM. The CDR3 sequence is CASNPGFFTDEQYF. The CDR3 nucleotides are TGTGCCAGCAATCCAGGGTTCTTTACGGACGAGCAGTACTTC.

This clone was picked up a small number of times. The chain links TRBV4-3 to TRBJ2-7, with 9 bases aligning to TRBD1. Germline V CDR1 and CDR2: LGHNA, YSLEER. V lost 4 bases, J lost 5 bases, and 9 bases stayed unmatched. The CDR3 contains 15 residues. The CDR3 DNA sequence: TGCGCCAGCAGCCCAGCCGGGCGGGACAGGGACGAGCAGTACTTC. It yields the protein CASSPAGRDRDEQYF.

This clone was seen only a few times. The chain carries TRBV7-2 and TRBJ1-2; 10 nucleotides match TRBD1. Germline assignment: CDR1 SGHTA and CDR2 FQGNSA. This CDR3 is 16 amino acids long. The ends lost 1 base at V and 2 bases at J; junction bases unmatched: 4. The CDR3 loop reads CASSLDRQGANYGYTF. Written as DNA, the CDR3 is TGTGCCAGCAGCTTAGACAGACAGGGGGCAAACTATGGCTACACCTTC.

The count of this clone is one. The rearrangement links TRBV4-2 to TRBJ1-1; 9 nucleotides agree with TRBD1. CDR1 LGHNA and CDR2 YNFKEQ come from the germline V gene. The CDR3 has 15 amino acids. V was clipped by 3 bases and J by 7 bases; unmatched bases: 9. CDR3 region: CASSQEGDRAIEAFF. The CDR3 DNA reads TGTGCCAGCAGCCAGGAAGGGGACAGGGCAATTGAAGCTTTCTTT.

The chain joins TRBV6-5 to TRBJ1-3; the match to TRBD1 covers 7 bases. The length of the CDR3 is 14 residues. Germline V gives CDR1 MNHEY, CDR2 SVGAGI. With 6 bases clipped from V and 7 bases from J, the junction kept 9 bases outside the gene matches. The CDR3 region is CASRYRTGWNTIYF. DNA for the CDR3: TGTGCCAGCAGATATCGGACAGGTTGGAACACCATATATTTT.

The rearrangement uses TRBV13 and TRBJ2-3; a possible D gene is TRBD1 (5 bases). Germline V gives CDR1 PRHDT, CDR2 FYEKMQ (reference sequence). This CDR3 contains 17 residues. V lost 1 base, J lost 6 bases, and 20 bases lay in between. The CDR3 DNA reads TGTGCCAGCAGCTTAGCAAAAAGCTGGGGCCTGCTGGATACGCAGTATTTT. Protein product: CASSLAKSWGLLDTQYF.

This chain links TRBV5-4 with TRBJ2-7; possible D gene TRBD2, 5 bases. Germline-derived CDR1 and CDR2 are SGHNT and YYREEE (reference sequence). The ends were cut back, 0 bases at V and 1 base at J, with 11 bases in the middle. The CDR3 is 15 residues long. CDR3 sequence: CASSLGGDQSYEQYF. The DNA of the CDR3 is TGTGCCAGCAGCTTGGGGGGAGACCAATCCTACGAGCAGTACTTC. Full variable domain (remainder filled in from reference TRBV5-4 and TRBJ2-7): ETGVTQSPTHLIKTRGQQVTLRCSSQSGHNTVSWYQQALGQGPQFIFQYYREEENGRGNFPPRFSGLQFPNYSSELNVNALELDDSALYLCASSLGGDQSYEQYFGPGTRLTVT.

This clone was recorded only once. The V gene is TRBV4-1, the J gene TRBJ1-3; a possible D gene is TRBD1 (6 bases). CDR3 size: 17 residues. Germline CDR1 reads MGHRA; CDR2 reads YSYEKL. The ends were cut back, 1 base at V and 0 bases at J, with 13 bases in the middle. CDR3 nucleotide sequence: TGCGCCAGCAGCCAAGGGACAGTAACCCTCTCTGGAAACACCATATATTTT. Protein sequence: CASSQGTVTLSGNTIYF.

Here the CDR3 reads CASSRLLTGDSTNEKLFF. CDR3 sequence (DNA): TGCGCCAGCAGCCGGCTATTAACAGGGGACTCAACTAATGAAAAACTGTTTTTT. V and J are TRBV4-1 and TRBJ1-4; 7 bases match TRBD1. The CDR3 loop spans 18 amino acids. The V gene's germline CDR1 is MGHRA and CDR2 YSYEKL. The junction had 11 bases not matched to a gene; V was cut back by 4 bases and J by 0 bases.

This chain links TRBV5-5 with TRBJ2-7; 7 positions match TRBD2. The J segment lost 4 bases and the V segment lost 4 bases, leaving 11 bases of the junction unmatched. Per germline, CDR1 SGHKS and CDR2 YYEKEE (reference sequence). This CDR3 contains 15 residues. This chain's CDR3 is CASSPGEAGEYEQYF. The DNA of the CDR3 is TGTGCCAGCAGCCCCGGGGAGGCGGGGGAATACGAGCAGTACTTC.

This chain joins TRBV7-2 and TRBJ2-7, with 8 bases that match TRBD1. The CDR3 is 15 residues long. Germline CDR1 and CDR2: SGHTA and FQGNSA. V was clipped by 2 bases and J by 1 base; unmatched bases: 4. The CDR3 sequence: CASSLPGQVSYEQYF. CDR3 nucleotide sequence: TGTGCCAGCAGCTTACCGGGACAGGTTTCCTACGAGCAGTACTTC.

The CDR3 bases are TGCGCCAGCAGCTTGGCCGGCGTAGCGGGGGGCACTAGCACAGATACGCAGTATTTT. This translates into CASSLAGVAGGTSTDTQYF. The chain recombines TRBV5-1 with TRBJ2-3, with 10 bases that match TRBD2. J lost 0 bases, V lost 0 bases, and 10 bases had no gene match. The CDR3 extends over 19 amino acids. Germline CDR1 reads SGHRS; CDR2 reads YFSETQ.

This chain uses TRBV28 with TRBJ1-5, with D maybe TRBD1 (5 bases). Germline loops: CDR1 MDHEN, CDR2 SYDVKM. The CDR3 has 17 amino acids. V was clipped by 2 bases and J by 12 bases, with 26 bases between them. CDR3 residues: CASSLRSVGPIRVRQHF. The DNA for the CDR3 is TGTGCCAGCAGTTTAAGGTCTGTGGGTCCAATCAGGGTTCGCCAGCATTTT. The variable domain in full, completed from reference TRBV28 and TRBJ1-5, reads DVKVTQSSRYLVKRTGEKVFLECVQDMDHENMFWYRQDPGLGLRLIYFSYDVKMKEKGDIPEGYSVSREKKERFSLILESASTNQTSMYLCASSLRSVGPIRVRQHFGDGTRLSIL.

The chain uses TRBV30 and TRBJ2-7; perhaps TRBD1 as D (5 bases). V was shortened by 0 bases and J by 1 base, with 7 bases between the two germline ends. The CDR3 totals 13 residues. In germline, CDR1 is GTSNPN, CDR2 SVGIG (reference sequence). The CDR3 loop reads CAWSVGESYEQYF. In DNA form, the CDR3 reads TGTGCCTGGAGTGTAGGGGAATCCTACGAGCAGTACTTC.

The chain uses TRBV4-1 and TRBJ2-1; a possible D gene is TRBD2 (5 bases). This CDR3 comprises 15 residues. In germline, CDR1 is MGHRA, CDR2 YSYEKL. Trimming stripped 0 bases from V and 10 bases from J, with 16 bases between. The CDR3 sequence: CASSQDVTARVEQFF. The CDR3 bases are TGCGCCAGCAGCCAAGACGTAACCGCGCGGGTAGAGCAGTTCTTC.

The chain uses TRBV6-5 and TRBJ1-1; D remains unclear. V lost 4 bases, J lost 12 bases, and 15 bases lay in between. Germline V gives CDR1 MNHEY, CDR2 SVGAGI. The CDR3 loop spans 12 amino acids. For the CDR3, the DNA is TGTGCCAGCAGTTTAGGCCGGGGAAGGTCTTTCTTT. It codes for CASSLGRGRSFF.

V and J are TRBV27 and TRBJ1-1; D unclear. V was cut by 3 bases and J by 6 bases, with 11 bases left in between. This CDR3 region has 13 residues. Germline loops: CDR1 MNHEY, CDR2 SMNVEV (reference sequence). CDR3 amino acids: CASSFGVTAEAFF. The DNA of the CDR3 is TGTGCCAGCAGTTTCGGTGTTACGGCTGAAGCTTTCTTT.

The genes are TRBV11-2 and TRBJ1-3; TRBD1 aligns across 9 bases. This CDR3 spans 17 amino acids. Germline-derived CDR1 and CDR2 are SGHAT and FQNNGV. J was trimmed by 2 bases and V by 5 bases; bases with no gene match: 10. Here the CDR3 DNA reads TGTGCCAGCAGCCCTGGGACAGGGTCGCGAGCTGGAAACACCATATATTTT. Amino acid sequence: CASSPGTGSRAGNTIYF.

This rearrangement joins TRBV6-1 to TRBJ1-1; tentatively, D is TRBD1 (5 bases). Trimming took 1 base from V and 5 from J, leaving 14 bases between them. The CDR3 totals 15 residues. Germline V gene data show CDR1 as MNHNS and CDR2 as SASEGT. The CDR3: CASSEVGRASTEAFF. In DNA, the CDR3 is TGTGCCAGCAGTGAAGTCGGCAGGGCCTCAACTGAAGCTTTCTTT.

The CDR3 DNA reads as TGCGCCAGCAGCCAAGTTCTCTCAGGGGCTAGCGGGGACACAGATACGCAGTATTTT. Residues: CASSQVLSGASGDTDTQYF. The V and J genes are TRBV4-1 and TRBJ2-3; 9 nucleotides line up with TRBD2. The germline V gene encodes CDR1 MGHRA and CDR2 YSYEKL. The CDR3 contains 19 residues. With 1 base clipped from V and 2 bases from J, the junction kept 13 bases outside the gene matches.

This chain uses TRBV7-2 with TRBJ1-5, with unresolved D. The CDR3 covers 14 residues. Trimming stripped 5 bases from V and 4 bases from J, with 12 bases between. Germline V gene data show CDR1 as SGHTA and CDR2 as FQGNSA. The CDR3 region is CASSPRSSNQPQHF. The CDR3 DNA is TGTGCCAGCAGCCCTAGATCGAGTAATCAGCCCCAGCATTTT.

The chain joins TRBV7-2 to TRBJ1-5; D not certain. Trimming took 2 bases from V and 9 from J, leaving 14 bases between them. This CDR3 comprises 14 residues. Germline CDR1 reads SGHTA; CDR2 reads FQGNSA. The CDR3 region is CASSLNAFLGPQHF. The CDR3 DNA sequence: TGTGCCAGCAGCTTAAATGCGTTCTTAGGGCCCCAGCATTTT.

This chain connects TRBV12-5 to TRBJ2-7, with D hard to call. Germline CDR1 reads LGHNT; CDR2 reads FRNRAP. Trimming took off 7 bases at V and 5 bases at J, with 12 bases between the two ends. CDR3 size: 12 residues. In DNA, the CDR3 is TGTGCTAGTGCCACTGTCATAAACGAGCAGTACTTC. This gives the protein CASATVINEQYF. Full variable domain (remainder filled in from reference TRBV12-5 and TRBJ2-7): DARVTQTPRHKVTEMGQEVTMRCQPILGHNTVFWYRQTMMQGLELLAYFRNRAPLDDSGMPKDRFSAEMPDATLATLKIQPSEPRDSAVYFCASATVINEQYFGPGTRLTVT.

This rearrangement joins TRBV6-5 to TRBJ2-3; D is undetermined. The V gene lost 6 bases and the J gene lost 0 bases, with 10 bases spanning the gap. CDR1 and CDR2 (germline): MNHEY, SVGAGI. This CDR3 is built from 14 residues. The CDR3 is CASSPSLSTDTQYF. CDR3 bases: TGTGCCAGCAGCCCCTCTCTCAGCACAGATACGCAGTATTTT.